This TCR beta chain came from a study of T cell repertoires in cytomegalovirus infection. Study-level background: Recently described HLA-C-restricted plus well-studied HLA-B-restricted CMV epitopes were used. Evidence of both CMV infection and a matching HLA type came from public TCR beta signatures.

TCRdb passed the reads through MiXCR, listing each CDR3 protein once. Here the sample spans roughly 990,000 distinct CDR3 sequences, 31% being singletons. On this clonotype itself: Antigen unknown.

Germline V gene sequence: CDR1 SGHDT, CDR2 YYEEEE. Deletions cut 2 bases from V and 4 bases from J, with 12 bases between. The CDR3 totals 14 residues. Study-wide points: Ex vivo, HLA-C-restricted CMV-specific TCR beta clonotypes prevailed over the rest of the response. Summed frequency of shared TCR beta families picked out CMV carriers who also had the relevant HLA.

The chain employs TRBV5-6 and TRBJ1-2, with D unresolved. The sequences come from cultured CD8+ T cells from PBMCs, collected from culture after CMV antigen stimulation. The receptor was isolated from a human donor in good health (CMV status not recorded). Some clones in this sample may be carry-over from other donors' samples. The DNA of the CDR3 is TGTGCCAGCAGCTTAATCGGCGGCTTCTATGGCTACACCTTC. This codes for CASSLIGGFYGYTF.